These T cell receptor beta chains were read from a single sample in a study of T cell responses to AZD1222 COVID-19 vaccine. Generated by immunoSEQ multiplex PCR, the TCRdb table keeps only in-frame clones and is missing some. The sample lists fewer than 200,000 clones, around 90% occurring once. Sequencing used peripheral blood, obtained on day 0 of AZD1222 vaccination. Source of these receptors: an adult in good health. CDR3s include the opening cysteine and the closing phenylalanine or tryptophan. Each record gives: CDR3 protein, CDR3 DNA, V gene, clone size, D gene, J gene. D genes are given only for firm matches. The listing skips clone size in some rows; elsewhere it reads once, few, many or a size class.

CASSLEGFSEKLFF,TGCGCCAGCAGCTTGGAGGGGTTCAGTGAAAAACTGTTTTTT,TRBV5-1,-,-,TRBJ1-4
CASSLDGGEQYF,TGCGCCAGCAGCTTGGATGGTGGCGAGCAGTACTTC,TRBV5-1,-,-,TRBJ2-7
CASSLGLAGADTQYF,TGTGCTAGCAGCTTGGGACTAGCGGGGGCGGATACGCAGTATTTT,TRBV7-7,-,TRBD2,TRBJ2-3
CASSLAGDTEAFF,TGTGCCAGCAGTCTGGCGGGGGACACTGAAGCTTTCTTT,TRBV7-2,-,-,TRBJ1-1
CASSQGSGNTIYF,TGTGCCAGCAGTCAGGGCTCTGGAAACACCATATATTTT,TRBV2,once,-,TRBJ1-3
CASSLTGPDTQYF,TGTGCCAGCAGCTTAACAGGGCCAGATACGCAGTATTTT,TRBV7-3,-,-,TRBJ2-3
CASSISPSSYNEQFF,TGTGCCAGTAGTATTTCCCCGAGCTCCTACAATGAGCAGTTCTTC,TRBV19,-,-,TRBJ2-1
CASSPPTTQYEQYF,TGTGCCAGCTCACCACCTACGACACAGTACGAGCAGTACTTC,TRBV18,-,-,TRBJ2-7
CASSIRDPGGPQHF,TGTGCCAGTAGTATCAGGGACCCAGGGGGGCCCCAGCATTTT,TRBV19,-,TRBD1,TRBJ1-5
CASSLAEGGTYNEQFF,TGTGCCAGCAGCTTAGCTGAGGGAGGTACCTACAATGAGCAGTTCTTC,TRBV7-2,-,-,TRBJ2-1
CASSGGRAQPSYEQYF,TGTGCCAGCAGTGGGGGAAGGGCCCAACCTTCCTACGAGCAGTACTTC,TRBV6-1,-,-,TRBJ2-7
CASSVVPPWARDYGYTF,TGTGCCAGCAGCGTAGTACCCCCCTGGGCCAGGGACTATGGCTACACCTTC,TRBV9,-,-,TRBJ1-2
CASSLDRVNEKLFF,TGTGCCAGCAGCTTAGATCGGGTTAATGAAAAACTGTTTTTT,TRBV11-2,-,-,TRBJ1-4
CASSLLGTQNSPLHF,TGTGCCAGCAGCTTACTCGGGACTCAAAATTCACCCCTCCACTTT,TRBV7-9,-,-,TRBJ1-6
CASSRSLSGGAYNEQFF,TGCGCCAGCAGCCGAAGCCTTAGCGGGGGGGCCTACAATGAGCAGTTCTTC,TRBV4-3,-,TRBD2,TRBJ2-1
CASSPSGPRTDTQYF,TGTGCCAGCAGCCCGTCGGGACCCCGCACAGATACGCAGTATTTT,TRBV5-4,-,-,TRBJ2-3
CASSWGLAGVGGAYEQYF,TGTGCCAGCAGCTGGGGACTAGCGGGAGTCGGGGGTGCCTACGAGCAGTACTTC,TRBV11-2,-,TRBD2,TRBJ2-7
CASSHRRDRGETQYF,TGTGCCAGCAGCCACCGTCGGGACAGGGGAGAGACCCAGTACTTC,TRBV14,-,TRBD1,TRBJ2-5
CASSTGTGGEKLFF,TGTGCCAGCAGTACCGGGACAGGGGGTGAAAAACTGTTTTTT,TRBV28,-,TRBD1,TRBJ1-4
CASSDRGQGQETQYF,TGTGCCAGCAGCGACCGGGGACAGGGCCAAGAGACCCAGTACTTC,TRBV5-4,-,TRBD1,TRBJ2-5
CSASFLAGAPGSTDTQYF,TGCAGTGCTAGTTTTCTAGCGGGGGCCCCCGGGAGCACAGATACGCAGTATTTT,TRBV20-1,-,TRBD2,TRBJ2-3
CASSLDQSGRAGEQYF,TGTGCCAGCAGCTTAGATCAGAGCGGGAGGGCCGGTGAGCAGTACTTC,TRBV11-2,-,TRBD2,TRBJ2-7
CASSIFGDPYEQYF,TGTGCCAGTAGTATTTTCGGGGACCCCTACGAGCAGTACTTC,TRBV19,-,-,TRBJ2-7
CASSQARGGVDYEQYF,TGTGCCAGCAGCCAAGCTCGGGGAGGGGTGGACTACGAGCAGTACTTC,TRBV7-9,-,TRBD2,TRBJ2-7
CASSLQGQGAPTPYGYTF,TGTGCCAGCAGCTTACAAGGACAGGGGGCGCCGACCCCCTATGGCTACACCTTC,TRBV13,-,TRBD1,TRBJ1-2
CASSLASRAEAFF,TGTGCCAGCAGCTTAGCGAGTCGAGCTGAAGCTTTCTTT,TRBV7-2,-,-,TRBJ1-1
CAISEFSNQPQHF,TGTGCCATCAGTGAGTTTAGCAATCAGCCCCAGCATTTT,TRBV10-3,-,-,TRBJ1-5
CASSSRSAGNQPQHF,TGTGCCAGCAGTTCTCGGTCTGCCGGCAATCAGCCCCAGCATTTT,TRBV28,-,-,TRBJ1-5
CASSLPPGGVMWGYTF,TGTGCCAGCAGCTTACCCCCAGGGGGCGTGATGTGGGGCTACACCTTC,TRBV7-9,-,TRBD1,TRBJ1-2
CASSPAGGRTYEQYF,TGCGCCAGCAGCCCCGCGGGGGGCAGGACCTACGAGCAGTACTTC,TRBV4-1,-,TRBD2,TRBJ2-7
CASSQDLTGVTQYF,TGCGCCAGCAGCCAAGATCTGACAGGAGTGACCCAGTACTTC,TRBV4-1,-,-,TRBJ2-5
CAGGLAGGTPLYF,TGTGCCGGGGGCCTAGCGGGAGGAACCCCTCTGTACTTC,TRBV28,-,TRBD2,TRBJ2-7
CASNLPKDEQFF,TGTGCCAGCAATCTCCCGAAGGATGAGCAGTTCTTC,TRBV28,-,-,TRBJ2-1
CASSLNAGHSYEQYF,TGTGCCAGCAGCTTAAATGCAGGACACTCCTACGAGCAGTACTTC,TRBV7-3,-,-,TRBJ2-7
CASRPRQSNEKLFF,TGTGCCAGCAGGCCGAGGCAGTCTAATGAAAAACTGTTTTTT,TRBV7-9,-,-,TRBJ1-4
CASSRTGYGTDTQYF,TGTGCCAGCAGCCGGACAGGGTATGGCACAGATACGCAGTATTTT,TRBV28,-,TRBD1,TRBJ2-3
CASSLKGGDNTEAFF,TGTGCCAGCAGCCTTAAAGGAGGAGACAACACTGAAGCTTTCTTT,TRBV7-2,-,-,TRBJ1-1
CASSSAHPMGYNSPLHF,TGTGCCAGTAGTAGCGCCCACCCTATGGGCTATAATTCACCCCTCCACTTT,TRBV19,-,-,TRBJ1-6
CASSLSGALHF,TGTGCCAGCAGCTTGTCCGGCGCCCTCCACTTT,TRBV11-2,-,-,TRBJ1-6
CASSMGQTNYGYTF,TGTGCCAGTAGTATGGGACAGACTAACTATGGCTACACCTTC,TRBV19,once,TRBD1,TRBJ1-2
CASSQEGGGTEAFF,TGCGCCAGCAGCCAAGAGGGGGGAGGCACTGAAGCTTTCTTT,TRBV4-3,-,-,TRBJ1-1
CATSRDVTDTQYF,TGTGCCACCAGCAGAGACGTCACAGATACGCAGTATTTT,TRBV15,-,-,TRBJ2-3
CASRAAGGETQYF,TGTGCCAGTAGGGCAGCCGGGGGAGAGACCCAGTACTTC,TRBV19,-,-,TRBJ2-5
CASSSDEGGYTF,TGTGCCAGTAGTTCGGATGAGGGTGGCTACACCTTC,TRBV19,once,-,TRBJ1-2
CASSQGRGSYNEQFF,TGCGCCAGCAGCCAGGGCAGGGGCTCCTACAATGAGCAGTTCTTC,TRBV10-1,-,-,TRBJ2-1
CAISESGGTYNEQFF,TGTGCCATCAGTGAGTCGGGTGGGACCTACAATGAGCAGTTCTTC,TRBV10-3,-,-,TRBJ2-1
CASSVEGGPDTQYF,TGTGCCAGCAGCGTAGAGGGGGGCCCAGATACGCAGTATTTT,TRBV9,-,-,TRBJ2-3
CSVDFEAFEETQYF,TGCAGCGTTGACTTCGAAGCCTTTGAAGAGACCCAGTACTTC,TRBV29-1,-,-,TRBJ2-5
CASSRGTGDNSPLHF,TGTGCCAGCTCACGGGGGACAGGGGACAATTCACCCCTCCACTTT,TRBV18,-,TRBD1,TRBJ1-6
CASSPWTGSNTEAFF,TGTGCCAGTAGTCCTTGGACAGGGTCGAACACTGAAGCTTTCTTT,TRBV19,-,TRBD1,TRBJ1-1
CASSPGTSGGMGSYNEQFF,TGCGCCAGCAGCCCCGGGACTAGCGGGGGTATGGGATCCTACAATGAGCAGTTCTTC,TRBV5-1,-,TRBD2,TRBJ2-1
CAWSLRQGFQETQYF,TGTGCCTGGAGTTTAAGGCAGGGATTCCAAGAGACCCAGTACTTC,TRBV30,-,-,TRBJ2-5
CASSIRRAGQPQHF,TGTGCCAGTAGTATTCGACGGGCAGGGCAGCCCCAGCATTTT,TRBV19,few,-,TRBJ1-5
CASSPHRTGVKLFF,TGTGCCAGCAGCCCTCATCGGACAGGCGTCAAACTGTTTTTT,TRBV7-9,-,TRBD1,TRBJ1-4
CASSAPNINSPLHF,TGTGCCAGCAGCGCCCCTAATATAAATTCACCCCTCCACTTT,TRBV9,-,-,TRBJ1-6